Below, one T cell receptor (beta chain) is given with its context. The data stem from a study of T cells in Graves' hyperthyroidism and ophthalmopathy. CDR1 and CDR2 (germline): MNHEY, SVGEGT. V gave up 8 bases and J gave up 1 base; unmatched junction bases: 12. CDR3 length equals 16 residues. The CDR3 regions of TCR beta were amplified from RNA transcripts. HTBI primers were employed in a first-round RT-PCR of the TCR CDR3. TCRdb re-called the multiplex PCR reads with MiXCR, one entry per CDR3 protein. The sample has 600,000 to 850,000 distinct CDR3 sequences; approximately 19% are singletons. This TCR was recovered from a woman between 50 and 59 years old with Graves' hyperthyroidism that later progressed to Graves' ophthalmopathy. The chain is built from TRBV6-2 or TRBV6-3 and TRBJ2-3; 7 bases agree with TRBD2. The sample was blood. The CDR3 region is CASGVSRGRGTDTQYF. CDR3 bases: TGTGCCAGCGGTGTCTCCCGGGGGAGGGGCACAGATACGCAGTATTTT.